This T cell receptor beta chain is from a study of blood T cell repertoires in COVID-19. Overall study: The cDNA or gDNA used as material had been derived from T cells, B-cell-depleted T cells, or PBMCs.

Clones were sequenced by immunoSEQ multiplex PCR, and TCRdb holds only the in-frame ones, with some missing. The data contain under 300,000 clones, just under 85% of them seen just once; the ten biggest clones take up 4%. This CDR3 contains 18 residues. V was cut by 4 bases and J by 6 bases, with 25 bases left in between. The germline V gene has CDR1 GTSNPN and CDR2 SVGIG (reference sequence). Sequencing was carried out using peripheral blood. The clonotype was recovered from a man aged 45-60 years with acute or convalescent COVID-19. The chain couples TRBV30 to TRBJ1-6; no reliable D call. The CDR3 reads CAWTVGRRPAVLNSPLHF. In DNA, the CDR3 is TGTGCCTGGACAGTCGGAAGGAGGCCGGCCGTGCTTAATTCACCCCTCCACTTT.